Below are 27 T cell receptor beta chains sequenced from a single sample in a study of human versus mouse CDR3 diversity and MHC coevolution. The method was immunoSEQ multiplex PCR; TCRdb's version includes in-frame clones alone and lacks a portion of them. This sample has 80,000 or so clones, with around 93% found just once. Sequenced: naive CD4+ T cells from blood. Subset of the sample: CD45RO-negative CD62L-positive naive CD4 T cells. These receptor sequences come from a person between 30 and 69 years old in good health.

As DNA, the CDR3 is TGTGCCAGCAGCTCTCTCCGGGGCTGGGGGGGCTGGGACATTCAGTACTTC. Its protein product is CASSSLRGWGGWDIQYF. This rearrangement joins TRBV7-9 to TRBJ2-4, with a possible D match to TRBD2 (7 bases). The germline CDR1 and CDR2 sequences are SEHNR and FQNEAQ (reference sequence). V was shortened by 4 bases and J by 8 bases, with 24 bases between the two germline ends. The CDR3 length is 17 residues.

This clone was found once. V usage is TRBV28 and J usage is TRBJ2-5; the match to TRBD1 covers 7 bases. The J call may be in error: the DNA end matches TRBJ2-7 better. Germline V gives CDR1 MDHEN, CDR2 SYDVKM. The CDR3 loop spans 14 amino acids. The CDR3 sequence: CASSLRGLAYEQYF. In DNA form, the CDR3 reads TGTGCCAGCAGTTTAAGGGGGCTAGCCTACGAGCAGTACTTC.

The chain couples TRBV7-3 to TRBJ2-1, with 7 bases identical to TRBD1. The CDR3 is 14 amino acids. CDR1 SGHTA and CDR2 FQGTGA come from the germline V gene. J was trimmed by 1 base and V by 7 bases; bases with no gene match: 4. CDR3 protein: CASTLQGSYNEQFF. The CDR3 coding sequence is TGTGCCAGCACCCTACAGGGGTCCTACAATGAGCAGTTCTTC.

This clone was seen more than once but under ten times. The gene calls are TRBV6-6 and TRBJ1-4; TRBD1 agrees at 7 bases. The CDR3 has 12 amino acids. J was trimmed by 7 bases and V by 9 bases; bases with no gene match: 5. The germline CDR1 and CDR2 sequences are MNHNY and SVGAGI (reference sequence). CDR3 sequence (DNA): TGTGCCAGTTTGGGGGACAGTGAAAAACTGTTTTTT. Residues: CASLGDSEKLFF.

V gene TRBV18 combines with J gene TRBJ1-4; 11 nucleotides agree with TRBD1. Germline assignment: CDR1 KGHSH and CDR2 LQKENI. The CDR3 totals 15 residues. Unmatched junction bases numbered 4, after V lost 3 bases and J lost 7 bases. The CDR3 region has the DNA TGTGCCAGCTCACCCGGGACAGGGGGTACTGAAAAACTGTTTTTT. It encodes CASSPGTGGTEKLFF. Combining the CDR3 with reference TRBV18 and TRBJ1-4 gives the whole variable domain NAGVMQNPRHLVRRRGQEARLRCSPMKGHSHVYWYRQLPEEGLKFMVYLQKENIIDESGMPKERFSAEFPKEGPSILRIQQVVRGDSAAYFCASSPGTGGTEKLFFGSGTQLSVL.

The chain uses TRBV9 and TRBJ2-2; 10 nucleotides match TRBD1. This CDR3 has 15 amino acids. With V trimmed by 3 bases and J by 7 bases, 6 bases remained unmatched. Germline V gives CDR1 SGDLS, CDR2 YYNGEE. The CDR3 DNA reads TGTGCCAGCAGCGCCAGACAGGGGGCGGTCGGGGAGCTGTTTTTT. This sequence encodes CASSARQGAVGELFF.

The CDR3 loop reads CASSQDEGEAEAFF. The CDR3 DNA reads TGTGCCAGCAGCCAAGATGAGGGGGAAGCCGAAGCTTTCTTT. V is TRBV4-2 and J is TRBJ1-1; TRBD1 might be the D (6 bases). Looked up from germline, CDR1 is LGHNA and CDR2 is YNFKEQ. The CDR3 contains 14 residues. Trimming removed 0 bases at V and 8 bases at J, with 13 bases between.

The chain has TRBV6-4 and TRBJ2-5, with 7 bases that match TRBD1. CDR3 size: 13 residues. V dropped 5 bases and J dropped 7; count of bases not matched to a gene: 7. CDR1 MRHNA and CDR2 SNTAGT come from the germline V gene. In DNA, the CDR3 is TGTGCCAGCAGTCAAGACAGGGTGGGGACCCAGTACTTC. Residues: CASSQDRVGTQYF.

The V call is TRBV7-2, the J call TRBJ2-2; 7 bases fit TRBD2. Germline CDR1 reads SGHTA; CDR2 reads FQGNSA. This CDR3 comprises 16 residues. V lost 3 bases, J lost 2 bases, and 6 bases stayed unmatched. This chain's CDR3 is CASSFVGGDNTGELFF. The CDR3 DNA reads TGTGCCAGCAGCTTTGTTGGGGGGGATAACACCGGGGAGCTGTTTTTT. Based on the CDR3 plus reference TRBV7-2 and TRBJ2-2, the full variable domain is GAGVSQSPSNKVTEKGKDVELRCDPISGHTALYWYRQSLGQGLEFLIYFQGNSAPDKSGLPSDRFSAERTGGSVSTLTIQRTQQEDSAVYLCASSFVGGDNTGELFFGEGSRLTVL.

CDR3 nucleotides: TGTGCCAGCAGTTTACCACAGGGGGGGTTTAACTATGGCTACACCTTC. Translated: CASSLPQGGFNYGYTF. The chain employs TRBV28 and TRBJ1-2, with TRBD1 matching 8 bases. The CDR3 is made up of 16 amino acids. Per germline, CDR1 MDHEN and CDR2 SYDVKM. The trim removed 2 bases at V and 1 base at J, leaving 6 bases unmatched.

The chain carries TRBV7-9 and TRBJ1-2, with 9 bases lining up with TRBD1. Germline V gene lookup returns CDR1 SEHNR and CDR2 FQNEAQ (reference sequence). With 5 bases clipped from V and 8 bases from J, the junction kept 6 bases outside the gene matches. This CDR3 comprises 13 residues. CDR3 amino acids: CASSTGTGRGYTF. Written as DNA, the CDR3 is TGTGCCAGCAGCACGGGGACAGGGCGAGGCTACACCTTC.

The CDR3 bases are TGTGCCAGCAGCACCGGGACAGGGGCTGCGTCGGGTCACGAGCAGTACTTC. Translating gives CASSTGTGAASGHEQYF. The J gene is TRBJ2-5, the V gene TRBV9; 10 bases agree with TRBD1. The J call may not be correct, given that the DNA end is closer to TRBJ2-7. Germline CDR1 reads SGDLS; CDR2 reads YYNGEE. This CDR3 is built from 17 residues.

V is TRBV29-1 and J is TRBJ1-5; D remains ambiguous. V lost 7 bases and J 0 bases, leaving 10 bases between the germline ends. Germline loops: CDR1 SQVTM, CDR2 ANQGSEA. This CDR3 is built from 13 residues. The CDR3: CSAKENSNQPQHF. The DNA of the CDR3 is TGCAGCGCAAAGGAGAATAGCAATCAGCCCCAGCATTTT.

The rearrangement uses TRBV4-1 and TRBJ1-1; 9 nucleotides align to TRBD1. The V segment lost 3 bases and the J segment 2 bases; nucleotides outside the gene matches: 4. Germline values: CDR1 MGHRA, CDR2 YSYEKL. This CDR3 has 15 amino acids. CDR3 coding DNA: TGCGCCAGCAGCCACGGACAGGGGACTAACACTGAAGCTTTCTTT. Protein product: CASSHGQGTNTEAFF.

V is TRBV11-2 and J is TRBJ1-1, with no clear D. V was cut by 0 bases and J by 8 bases, with 10 bases left in between. This CDR3 comprises 13 residues. The germline V gene has CDR1 SGHAT and CDR2 FQNNGV. This chain's CDR3 is CASSLDRDAEAFF. The CDR3 DNA reads as TGTGCCAGCAGCTTAGATCGGGATGCCGAAGCTTTCTTT.

This chain uses TRBV5-1 with TRBJ2-5; 10 nucleotides match TRBD1. Germline CDR1 reads SGHRS; CDR2 reads YFSETQ. Trimming at V came to 4 bases and at J to 3 bases, leaving 3 bases not matched to a gene. The CDR3 has 14 amino acids. The CDR3 region has the DNA TGCGCCAGCAGCCCTGGACAGGGGGAAGAGACCCAGTACTTC. Its protein product is CASSPGQGEETQYF.

The chain uses TRBV2 and TRBJ2-1, with 12 bases aligning to TRBD2. Germline CDR1 reads SNHLY; CDR2 reads FYNNEI. The CDR3 length is 15 residues. Unmatched junction bases numbered 8, after V lost 4 bases and J lost 10 bases. CDR3 DNA sequence: TGTGCCAGCAGTGCCCCTAGCGGGAGGGCCAGGGAGCAGTTCTTC. This translates into CASSAPSGRAREQFF.

The rearrangement uses TRBV19 and TRBJ1-1, with a tentative D call TRBD1 (5 bases). Trimming cost V 5 bases and J 6 bases, with 19 bases left between them. The CDR3 runs to 15 residues. Germline V lookup: CDR1 LNHDA, CDR2 SQIVND (reference sequence). In nucleotides, the CDR3 is TGTGCCAGTAGTCCCCCCGGGGGGGGAAACGCTGAAGCTTTCTTT. It specifies CASSPPGGGNAEAFF.

This clone appeared once. V usage is TRBV7-6 and J usage is TRBJ2-7; tentatively, D is TRBD1 (5 bases). There are 16 residues in the CDR3. The germline V and J ends were trimmed by 0 bases and 6 bases, with 18 bases remaining between them. The V gene's germline CDR1 is SGHVS and CDR2 FNYEAQ. CDR3 DNA sequence: TGTGCCAGCAGCTTAGCGCCGGAGAACAGGCGCAGCGAGCAGTACTTC. Amino acids: CASSLAPENRRSEQYF.

The CDR3 loop is CASRPGTGYNSPLHF. CDR3 nucleotides: TGTGCCAGCAGACCCGGGACAGGCTATAATTCACCCCTCCACTTT. This rearrangement joins TRBV27 to TRBJ1-6; 8 bases agree with TRBD1. The germline gives CDR1 MNHEY, CDR2 SMNVEV (reference sequence). Trimming cost V 6 bases and J 3 bases; bases outside gene matches: 4. This CDR3 contains 15 residues.

A single count supports this clone. The chain carries TRBV5-1 and TRBJ1-2; 9 nucleotides agree with TRBD1. This CDR3 contains 13 residues. V lost 5 bases and J lost 4; bases outside the gene matches: 3. Germline CDR1 reads SGHRS; CDR2 reads YFSETQ. CDR3 in amino acids: CASSTTGGYGYTF. CDR3 nucleotides: TGCGCCAGCAGTACGACAGGGGGCTATGGCTACACCTTC.

J is TRBJ2-1 and V is TRBV5-1, with 10 bases matching TRBD2. This CDR3 has 15 residues. With 4 bases clipped from V and 5 bases from J, the junction kept 6 bases outside the gene matches. Looked up from germline, CDR1 is SGHRS and CDR2 is YFSETQ. The CDR3 DNA reads as TGCGCCAGCAGCCAGCTAGCGGGGGCCGACAATGAGCAGTTCTTC. Translated, it gives CASSQLAGADNEQFF.

This clone occurred once. The rearrangement links TRBV28 to TRBJ1-2; D uncertain. The germline gives CDR1 MDHEN, CDR2 SYDVKM. The CDR3 contains 12 residues. Trimming cost V 7 bases and J 3 bases, with 9 bases left between them. CDR3 residues: CASTRTDYGYTF. DNA of the CDR3: TGTGCCAGCACGCGGACTGACTATGGCTACACCTTC.

J is TRBJ1-2 and V is TRBV6-4, with 10 nucleotides matching TRBD1. The CDR3 runs 14 residues. J lost 2 bases, V lost 4 bases, and 1 base had no gene match. CDR1 is MRHNA and CDR2 is SNTAGT in the germline V gene. The CDR3 reads CASSADRGNYGYTF. The CDR3 DNA is TGTGCCAGCAGTGCGGACAGGGGGAACTATGGCTACACCTTC.

V gene TRBV19 combines with J gene TRBJ2-1; unclear D gene. V was shortened by 11 bases and J by 2 bases, with 7 bases between the two germline ends. This CDR3 is built from 11 residues. Germline V gene sequence: CDR1 LNHDA, CDR2 SQIVND (reference sequence). The DNA of the CDR3 is TGTGCCGCCCGAGCCTACAATGAGCAGTTCTTC. Translating it yields CAARAYNEQFF.

The chain recombines TRBV10-3 with TRBJ2-2; 7 bases agree with TRBD2. Trimming at V came to 7 bases and at J to 0 bases, leaving 14 bases not matched to a gene. CDR1 and CDR2 from the germline V gene are ENHRY and SYGVKD. This CDR3 comprises 18 residues. The CDR3 nucleotides read TGTGCCATCACCCCCGGGAGGCTAGCGGATGCGAACACCGGGGAGCTGTTTTTT. It specifies CAITPGRLADANTGELFF.

The chain combines TRBV19 with TRBJ1-5, with D possibly being TRBD1 (5 bases). CDR1 and CDR2 from the germline V gene are LNHDA and SQIVND (reference sequence). The germline V and J ends were trimmed by 7 bases and 6 bases, with 13 bases remaining between them. The CDR3 covers 13 residues. The CDR3 DNA reads as TGTGCCAGTACTGCCCAGGGTGGTCAGCCCCAGCATTTT. Translated: CASTAQGGQPQHF.